This T cell receptor beta chain was observed in a study of CD8+ T cells in alopecia areata. Across the study: The drug, oral tofacitinib, was given to treated patients at 5 to 10 mg twice daily.

This CDR3 region has 14 residues. Deletions cut 5 bases from V and 8 bases from J, with 17 bases between. The germline CDR1 and CDR2 sequences are SGHRS and YFSETQ. The table lists this clone with a count of one. Samples from alopecia areata patients were lesional scalp punch biopsies and peripheral blood. Sequencing templates came from extracted RNA that was reverse transcribed into cDNA. Sequencing was performed with immunoSEQ multiplex PCR; in TCRdb, only in-frame clones are kept and a portion is missing. The sample lists roughly 250,000 clones, roughly two thirds occurring once. Sample: CD4+ T cells sorted from blood, taken at week 0. The chain uses TRBV5-1 and TRBJ1-5, with no clear D. This TCR derives from a human donor with alopecia areata. The CDR3 DNA sequence: TGCGCCAGCAGTGAAGGAGGACTTGGGGAGCCCCAGCATTTT. Protein product: CASSEGGLGEPQHF.